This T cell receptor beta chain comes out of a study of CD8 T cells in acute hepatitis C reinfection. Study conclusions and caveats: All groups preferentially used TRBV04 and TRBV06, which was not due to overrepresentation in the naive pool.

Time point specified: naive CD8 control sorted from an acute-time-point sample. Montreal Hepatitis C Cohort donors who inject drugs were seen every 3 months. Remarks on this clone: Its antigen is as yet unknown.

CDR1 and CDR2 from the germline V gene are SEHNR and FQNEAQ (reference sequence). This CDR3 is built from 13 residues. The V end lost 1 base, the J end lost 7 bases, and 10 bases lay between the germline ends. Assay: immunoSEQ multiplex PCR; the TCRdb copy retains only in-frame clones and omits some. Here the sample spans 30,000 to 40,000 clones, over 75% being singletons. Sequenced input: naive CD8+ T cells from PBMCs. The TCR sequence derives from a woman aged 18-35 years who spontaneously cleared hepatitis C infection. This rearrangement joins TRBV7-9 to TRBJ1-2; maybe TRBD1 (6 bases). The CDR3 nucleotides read TGTGCCAGCAGCTTAGACAGGGTTCTTGGCTACACCTTC. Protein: CASSLDRVLGYTF.